This T cell receptor (beta chain) is drawn from a study of CD4 T cells in relation to SARS-CoV-2 and coronaviruses. TCRdb's copy holds only in-frame clones and misses some; the assay was immunoSEQ multiplex PCR. Of about 31,000 clones listed, over 60% are singletons. For around ten days, some 9.7 x 10^4 sorted CD4+ cells grew with T cell-depleted PBMCs and CEF. CDR1 is MDHEN, CDR2 SYDVKM, per germline. V lost 3 bases and J 5 bases, leaving 16 bases between the germline ends. This CDR3 comprises 15 residues. Regarding this clone: The antigen remains unidentified.

This sequence originates from an adult with COVID-19. V usage is TRBV28 and J usage is TRBJ2-5, with a weak D call TRBD2 (7 bases). Sequencing was carried out using memory CD4+ T cells from PBMCs, cultured in vitro. This CDR3 is CASSFFGGRKETQYF. DNA for the CDR3: TGTGCCAGCAGTTTTTTCGGGGGGCGCAAGGAGACCCAGTACTTC.